The 7 T cell receptor beta chains given below trace back to one sample, sequenced in a study of CD8 T cells in Susac syndrome. Random hexamers were used to reverse transcribe an amount of about 0.45 to 1 ug RNA. TCRdb processed the immunoSEQ multiplex PCR reads anew with MiXCR; each CDR3 protein has one entry. This repertoire shows some 150,000 distinct CDR3 sequences, approximately 94% found once; its top ten account for about 0.21%. The sample was CD8+ T cells from PBMCs. The receptors were sampled from a human donor with multiple sclerosis.

The V call is TRBV27, the J call TRBJ1-1; possible D gene TRBD1, 5 bases. Germline CDR1 reads MNHEY; CDR2 reads SMNVEV (reference sequence). V lost 3 bases and J lost 6, with 11 bases in between. This CDR3 has 13 amino acids. CDR3 region: CASSLGRSAEAFF. CDR3 coding DNA: TGTGCCAGCAGTTTGGGGCGGTCGGCTGAAGCTTTCTTT.

The chain employs TRBV27 and TRBJ2-1, with a tentative D call TRBD1 (6 bases). Per germline, CDR1 MNHEY and CDR2 SMNVEV (reference sequence). CDR3 size: 12 residues. Trimming shortened V by 9 bases and J by 4 bases, and 10 bases separated the two germline ends. CDR3 protein: CASATGYNEQFF. In DNA, the CDR3 is TGTGCCAGTGCGACAGGATACAATGAGCAGTTCTTC.

The gene calls are TRBV12-3 or TRBV12-4 and TRBJ2-1, with unresolved D. The CDR3 sequence is 11 residues long. V lost 3 bases and J 10 bases, leaving 7 bases between the germline ends. The CDR3 sequence is CASSFNLEQFF. For the CDR3, the DNA is TGTGCCAGCAGTTTCAATCTGGAGCAGTTCTTC.

This clonotype occurred once. The V call is TRBV29-1, the J call TRBJ2-6, with TRBD1 as a possible D gene (6 bases). CDR3 length: 16 amino acids. Germline loops: CDR1 SQVTM, CDR2 ANQGSEA. V dropped 0 bases and J dropped 0 bases, with 9 bases sitting between them. The CDR3 is CSVEEGQSSGANVLTF. The DNA of the CDR3 is TGCAGCGTTGAAGAAGGACAGAGCTCTGGGGCCAACGTCCTGACTTTC.

V is TRBV19 and J is TRBJ1-5, with 7 positions matching TRBD1. The CDR3 extends over 16 amino acids. Trimming cost V 8 bases and J 0 bases; bases outside gene matches: 10. Germline V gene lookup returns CDR1 LNHDA and CDR2 SQIVND (reference sequence). The CDR3 loop reads CASRDRWGGSNQPQHF. In nucleotides, the CDR3 is TGTGCCAGTCGGGACAGATGGGGGGGTAGCAATCAGCCCCAGCATTTT.

The chain couples TRBV12-3 or TRBV12-4 to TRBJ2-7; D unresolved. V lost 4 bases and J lost 6, with 10 bases in between. The CDR3 has 12 residues. The CDR3 protein is CASSSRWTEQYF. For the CDR3, the DNA is TGTGCCAGCAGTTCCCGTTGGACCGAGCAGTACTTC.

The chain is built from TRBV9 and TRBJ2-4, with 11 positions matching TRBD1. CDR3 length: 14 residues. J gave up 9 bases and V 3 bases, and 5 bases lay outside the gene matches. Germline V gene sequence: CDR1 SGDLS, CDR2 YYNGEE. The CDR3: CASSGGTGGPIQYF. For the CDR3, the DNA is TGTGCCAGCAGCGGCGGGACAGGGGGACCCATTCAGTACTTC.